The clone carrying this T cell receptor beta chain is medium-sized (0.01 to 0.1%). Its antigen is unknown. This sample was taken from a study of vaccination and CD4 T cells after COVID-19. The overall study: Comprising six males and four females, the convalescent participants counted two Hispanic individuals among them.

Treatment defined: approximately nine-day PBMC culture with coronavirus spike peptide pools or control peptides (ViraFEST assay). Peptide-pool expansion of antigen-specific T cells preceded TCR sequencing in ViraFEST. The cultures had half their medium swapped for fresh IL-2 medium on days 3 and 7. Cultured CD4+ T cell DNA underwent sequencing with the Oncomine TCR Beta short-read assay. From CD4+ T cells that had been cultured, genomic DNA was extracted. TCRdb fed the PCR reads into MiXCR, producing one record per CDR3 protein. Of several thousand distinct CDR3 sequences detected, 13% to 15% appear once; the ten largest clones hold 15% to 20%. Trimming took off 3 bases at V and 2 bases at J, with 13 bases between the two ends. The CDR3 spans 15 residues. Germline-derived CDR1 and CDR2 are SEHNR and FQNEAQ (reference sequence).

The rearrangement joins TRBV7-9 to TRBJ2-5; tentative D call: TRBD1 (7 bases). The sequenced sample was CD4+ T cells from blood, cultured in vitro. This TCR came from a human donor who had recovered from COVID-19. The CDR3 reads CASSLKGAGQETQYF. CDR3 in DNA: TGTGCCAGCAGCTTGAAGGGGGCGGGACAAGAGACCCAGTACTTC.